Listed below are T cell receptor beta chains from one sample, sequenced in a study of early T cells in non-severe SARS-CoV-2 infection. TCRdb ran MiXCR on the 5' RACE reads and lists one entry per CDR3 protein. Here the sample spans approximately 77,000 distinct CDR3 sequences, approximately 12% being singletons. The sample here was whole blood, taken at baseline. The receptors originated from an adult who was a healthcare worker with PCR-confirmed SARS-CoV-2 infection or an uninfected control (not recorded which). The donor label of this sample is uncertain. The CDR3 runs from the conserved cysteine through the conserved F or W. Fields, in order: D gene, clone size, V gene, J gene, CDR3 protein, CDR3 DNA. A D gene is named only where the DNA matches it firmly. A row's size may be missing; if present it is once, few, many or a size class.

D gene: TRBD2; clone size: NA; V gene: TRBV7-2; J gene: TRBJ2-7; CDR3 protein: CASSINPLAGPYEQYF; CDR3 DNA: TGTGCCAGCAGCATCAACCCACTAGCGGGACCCTACGAGCAGTACTTC
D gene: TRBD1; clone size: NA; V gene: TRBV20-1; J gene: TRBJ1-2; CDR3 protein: CSARQGARGYTF; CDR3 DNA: TGCAGTGCTAGACAGGGGGCGCGGGGCTACACCTTC
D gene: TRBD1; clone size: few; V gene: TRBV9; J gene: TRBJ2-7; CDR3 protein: CASSEGADRGYEQYF; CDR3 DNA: TGTGCCAGCAGCGAAGGAGCGGACAGGGGCTACGAGCAGTACTTC
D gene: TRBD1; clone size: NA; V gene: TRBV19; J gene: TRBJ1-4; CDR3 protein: CASSMGTGGAKEKLFF; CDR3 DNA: TGTGCCAGTAGTATGGGGACAGGGGGCGCGAAGGAAAAACTGTTTTTT
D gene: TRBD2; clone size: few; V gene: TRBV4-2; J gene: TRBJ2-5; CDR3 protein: CASSPSGGPQETQYF; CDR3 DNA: TGTGCCAGCAGCCCGAGCGGGGGGCCCCAAGAGACCCAGTACTTC
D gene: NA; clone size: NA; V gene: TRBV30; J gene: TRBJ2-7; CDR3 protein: CAWRGSSYEQYF; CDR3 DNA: TGTGCCTGGAGAGGATCTTCCTACGAGCAGTACTTC
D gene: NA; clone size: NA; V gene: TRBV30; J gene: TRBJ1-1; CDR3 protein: CAWVGRLNTEAFF; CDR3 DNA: TGTGCCTGGGTAGGACGGCTTAACACTGAAGCTTTCTTT
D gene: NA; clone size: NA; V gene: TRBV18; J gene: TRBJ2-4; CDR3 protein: CASSPLPGDLAKNIQYF; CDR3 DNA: TGTGCCAGCTCACCACTGCCAGGGGACCTAGCCAAAAACATTCAGTACTTC
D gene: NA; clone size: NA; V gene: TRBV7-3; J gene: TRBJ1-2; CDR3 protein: CASSPGGGALYGYTF; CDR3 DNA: TGTGCCAGCAGCCCCGGAGGGGGAGCACTCTATGGCTACACCTTC
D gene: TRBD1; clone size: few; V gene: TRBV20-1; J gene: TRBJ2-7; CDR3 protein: CSAPNTGTAYEQYF; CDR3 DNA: TGCAGTGCCCCGAATACCGGGACAGCCTACGAGCAGTACTTC
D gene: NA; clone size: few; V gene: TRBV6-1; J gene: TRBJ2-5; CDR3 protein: CASSEALGETQYF; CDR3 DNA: TGTGCCAGCAGTGAAGCGTTAGGAGAGACCCAGTACTTC
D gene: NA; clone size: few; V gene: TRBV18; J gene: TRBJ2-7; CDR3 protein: CASSPPGRQGVQYF; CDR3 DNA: TGTGCCAGCTCACCCCCGGGACGCCAGGGTGTGCAGTACTTC
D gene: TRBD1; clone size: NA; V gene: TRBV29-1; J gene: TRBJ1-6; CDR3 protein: CSVYRGNTLHF; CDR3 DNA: TGCAGCGTTTACAGGGGGAACACCCTCCACTTT
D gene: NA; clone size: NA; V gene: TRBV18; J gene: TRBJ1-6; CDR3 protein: CASSGDSPLHF; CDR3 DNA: TGTGCCAGCTCCGGGGATTCACCCCTCCACTTT
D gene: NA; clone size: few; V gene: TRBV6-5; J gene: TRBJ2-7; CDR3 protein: CASSSRPYEQYF; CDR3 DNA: TGTGCCAGCAGCAGTAGGCCCTACGAGCAGTACTTC
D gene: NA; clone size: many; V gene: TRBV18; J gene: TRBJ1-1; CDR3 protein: CASSRGFESGTEAFF; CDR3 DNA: TGTGCCAGCTCACGAGGCTTTGAGTCCGGAACTGAAGCTTTCTTT
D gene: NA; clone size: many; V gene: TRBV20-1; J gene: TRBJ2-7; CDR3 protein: CSASGIGTELYEQYF; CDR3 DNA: TGCAGTGCTAGTGGAATAGGGACGGAACTCTACGAGCAGTACTTC
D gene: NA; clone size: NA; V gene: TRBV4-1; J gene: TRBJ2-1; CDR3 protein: CASSHGPWNEQFF; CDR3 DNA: TGCGCCAGCAGCCATGGACCGTGGAATGAGCAGTTCTTC
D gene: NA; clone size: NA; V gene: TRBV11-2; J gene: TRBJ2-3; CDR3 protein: CASSLVPLISSTDTQYF; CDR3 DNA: TGTGCCAGCAGCTTAGTCCCTCTGATCTCTAGCACAGATACGCAGTATTTT
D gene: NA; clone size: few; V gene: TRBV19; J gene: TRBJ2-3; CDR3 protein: CASSMALRLSVTSTQYF; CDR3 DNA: TGTGCCAGTAGTATGGCTCTGCGGCTTAGCGTGACAAGTACGCAGTATTTT
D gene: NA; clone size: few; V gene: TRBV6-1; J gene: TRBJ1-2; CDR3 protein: CASSDGWRGQLYGYTF; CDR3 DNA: TGTGCCAGCAGTGACGGCTGGCGAGGGCAGCTTTACGGCTACACCTTC
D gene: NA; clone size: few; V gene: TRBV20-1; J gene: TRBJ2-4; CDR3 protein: CSASGGGTKNIQYF; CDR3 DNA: TGCAGTGCTAGCGGGGGCGGAACCAAAAACATTCAGTACTTC
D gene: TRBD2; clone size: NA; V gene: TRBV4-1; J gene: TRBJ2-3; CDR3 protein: CASSHPAGGLDTQYF; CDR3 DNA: TGCGCCAGCAGCCACCCAGCGGGGGGGCTGGATACGCAGTATTTT
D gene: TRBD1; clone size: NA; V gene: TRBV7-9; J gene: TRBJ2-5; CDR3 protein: CASSDTGQGYQETQYF; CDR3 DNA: TGTGCCAGCAGCGATACGGGACAGGGGTACCAAGAGACCCAGTACTTC
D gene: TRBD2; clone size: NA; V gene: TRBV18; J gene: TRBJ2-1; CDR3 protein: CASSLNVGLAVNEQFF; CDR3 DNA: TGTGCCAGCTCACTTAACGTCGGACTAGCGGTTAATGAGCAGTTCTTC
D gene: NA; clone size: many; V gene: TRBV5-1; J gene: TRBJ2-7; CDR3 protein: CASYSDSPSGEQYF; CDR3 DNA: TGCGCCAGCTATAGTGACAGTCCCTCGGGGGAGCAGTACTTC
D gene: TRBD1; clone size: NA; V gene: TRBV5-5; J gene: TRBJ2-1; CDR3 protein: CASSTRDRGYIQQFF; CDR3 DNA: TGTGCCAGCAGCACCCGGGACAGGGGCTATATCCAGCAGTTCTTC
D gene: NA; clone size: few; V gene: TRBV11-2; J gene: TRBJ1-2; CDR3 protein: CASSLEETNYGYTF; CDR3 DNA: TGTGCCAGCAGCTTAGAAGAGACTAACTATGGCTACACCTTC
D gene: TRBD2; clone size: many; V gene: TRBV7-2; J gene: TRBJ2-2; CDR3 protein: CASSLGAGGTGELFF; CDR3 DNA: TGTGCCAGCAGCTTAGGGGCGGGGGGCACCGGGGAGCTGTTTTTT
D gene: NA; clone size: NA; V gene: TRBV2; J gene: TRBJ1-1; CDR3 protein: CASGRGEAFF; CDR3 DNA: TGTGCCAGCGGGAGGGGGGAAGCTTTCTTT
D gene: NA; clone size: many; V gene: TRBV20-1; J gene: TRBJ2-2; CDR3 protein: CSAGEHAANTGELFF; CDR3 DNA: TGCAGTGCTGGTGAGCATGCAGCGAACACCGGGGAGCTGTTTTTT
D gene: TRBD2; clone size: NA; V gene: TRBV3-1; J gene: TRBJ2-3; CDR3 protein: CASSLRTSGSSDTQYF; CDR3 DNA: TGTGCCAGCAGCCTAAGGACTAGCGGGAGTTCAGATACGCAGTATTTT
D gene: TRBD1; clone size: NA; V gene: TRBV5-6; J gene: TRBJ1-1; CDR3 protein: CASTRTGGQTEAFF; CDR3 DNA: TGTGCCAGCACCCGGACAGGGGGCCAAACTGAAGCTTTCTTT
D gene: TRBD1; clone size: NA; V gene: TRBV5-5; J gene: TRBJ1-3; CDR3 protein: CASSLGRSDRGNTIYF; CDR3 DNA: TGTGCCAGCAGCTTGGGTAGATCGGACAGGGGAAACACCATATATTTT
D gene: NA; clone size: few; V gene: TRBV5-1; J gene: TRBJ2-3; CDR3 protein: CASSLQKTSTDTQYF; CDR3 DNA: TGCGCCAGCAGCTTACAAAAAACTAGCACAGATACGCAGTATTTT
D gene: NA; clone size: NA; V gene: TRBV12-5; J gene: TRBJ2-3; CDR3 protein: CASGLSTLVGLGTDTQYF; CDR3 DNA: TGTGCTAGTGGTTTGTCAACCCTGGTAGGGCTGGGGACAGATACGCAGTATTTT
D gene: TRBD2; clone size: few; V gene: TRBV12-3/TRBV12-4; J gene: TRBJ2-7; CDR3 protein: CASSLGGGAPYEQYF; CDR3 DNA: TGTGCCAGCAGCCTTGGGGGAGGGGCCCCCTACGAGCAGTACTTC